This T cell receptor beta chain came from a study of T cell clonotyping in hematopoietic cell transplantation. V was trimmed by 0 bases and J by 2 bases, leaving 16 bases between them. The CDR3 has 18 amino acids. CDR1 is SGHVS, CDR2 FNYEAQ, per germline. The protocol was immunoSEQ multiplex PCR, while the TCRdb copy is restricted to in-frame clones and leaves out a portion. The sample contains about 9,300 clones, roughly 90% of which appear only once. The sample in question was PBMCs, obtained 180 days after allogeneic stem cell transplant. This receptor was identified in a human patient who had an allogeneic stem cell transplant, so the T cells may come from the graft donor. The donor label of this sample is uncertain. Some clones in this sample may be carry-over from other donors' samples. The V gene is TRBV7-6, the J gene TRBJ1-4; possible D gene TRBD1, 5 bases. The chain's CDR3 is CASSLARGGAGTNEKLFF. CDR3 DNA: TGTGCCAGCAGCTTAGCGCGGGGAGGAGCAGGGACTAATGAAAAACTGTTTTTT.